This T cell receptor beta chain was obtained from a study of blood T cell repertoires in COVID-19. Across the study: The United States, Italy and Spain were the sources of the acute and convalescent COVID-19 samples. The analysed material was cDNA or gDNA that came from T cells, B-cell-depleted T cells, or PBMCs.

Membership in each cohort depended on participant-reported clinical history. Under the authors' procedure: Nucleated cell number was recorded as an estimate derived from reference gene primer amplification. TCRdb's table, derived via immunoSEQ multiplex PCR, lists solely in-frame clones and lacks some. V, J and clone size derive from that table, while D and trimming were established from the DNA sequence. The top ten clones hold under 10% of a sample with fewer than 300,000 clones, roughly 89% of them seen once. Germline lookup yields CDR1 SGHAT and CDR2 FQNNGV. CDR3 length: 14 amino acids. The V gene end was trimmed by 4 bases and the J gene end by 4 bases; junction bases not matched to a gene: 6.

What was sequenced was PBMCs or T cells enriched from blood (not recorded which). The origin of this receptor is a man aged 40-50 years who had recovered from COVID-19. The V call is TRBV11-2, the J call TRBJ1-2; 7 nucleotides align to TRBD1. CDR3 in amino acids: CASSSLQGSYGYTF. The CDR3, as DNA: TGTGCCAGCAGCTCCCTACAGGGGTCCTATGGCTACACCTTC.